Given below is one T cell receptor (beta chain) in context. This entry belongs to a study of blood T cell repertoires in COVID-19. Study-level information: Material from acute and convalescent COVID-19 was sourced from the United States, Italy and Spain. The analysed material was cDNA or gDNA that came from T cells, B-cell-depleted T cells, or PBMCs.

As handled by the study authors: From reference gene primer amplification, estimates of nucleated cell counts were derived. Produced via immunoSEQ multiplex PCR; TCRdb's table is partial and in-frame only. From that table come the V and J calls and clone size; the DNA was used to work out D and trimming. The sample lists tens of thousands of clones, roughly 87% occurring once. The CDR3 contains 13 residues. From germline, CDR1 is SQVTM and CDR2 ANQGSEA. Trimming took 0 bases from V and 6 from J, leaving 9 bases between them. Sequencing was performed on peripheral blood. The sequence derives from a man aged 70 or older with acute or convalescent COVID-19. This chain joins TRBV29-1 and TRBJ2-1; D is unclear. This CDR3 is CSVEDRLVNEQFF. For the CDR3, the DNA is TGCAGCGTTGAAGATCGTCTAGTCAATGAGCAGTTCTTC.